The clone carrying this TCR beta chain was counted at least ten times. No antigen is known for it. TCRdb reprocessed the multiplex PCR reads with MiXCR, giving one entry per CDR3 protein. This table has 150,000 to 200,000 distinct CDR3 sequences, around a third appearing once. Samples came from axillary lymph nodes draining the breast cancer. This sample is part of a study of breast tumors, draining lymph nodes, adjacent tissues. Regarding the study as a whole: Tumor TCR diversity was below lymph nodes but above nontumor tissue. The lymph node origin of tumor T cells was framed as consistent with a hypothesis, not demonstrated. Most tumor T cells seemingly derive from lymph node, then expand in tumor. Compared with basal-like, luminal-like tumors shared significantly more repertoire with nontumor tissue.

The ends were cut back, 1 base at V and 2 bases at J, with 4 bases in the middle. The germline CDR1 and CDR2 sequences are SGHAT and FQNNGV. The CDR3 has 13 residues. This sequence originates from a female donor with breast cancer. Some clones in this sample may be carry-over from other donors' samples. The source material was axillary lymph node tissue. The chain is built from TRBV11-2 and TRBJ2-3; no reliable D call. DNA of the CDR3: TGTGCCAGCAGCTTAGTTACCACAGATACGCAGTATTTT. Encoded protein: CASSLVTTDTQYF.